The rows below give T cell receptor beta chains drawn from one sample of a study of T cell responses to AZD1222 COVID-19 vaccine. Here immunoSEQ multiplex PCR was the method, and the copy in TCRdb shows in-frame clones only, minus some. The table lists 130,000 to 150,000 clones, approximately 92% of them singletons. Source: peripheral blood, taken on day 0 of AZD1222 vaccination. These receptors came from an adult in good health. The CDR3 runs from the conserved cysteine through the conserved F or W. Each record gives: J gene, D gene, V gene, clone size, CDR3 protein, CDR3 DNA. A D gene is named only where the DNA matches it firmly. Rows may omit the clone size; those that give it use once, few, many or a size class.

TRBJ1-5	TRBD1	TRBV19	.	CASRGQGEQPQHF	TGTGCCAGTAGGGGACAGGGTGAGCAGCCCCAGCATTTT
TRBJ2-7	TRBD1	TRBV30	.	CAWSPPPTGVRTYEQYF	TGTGCCTGGAGCCCCCCCCCGACAGGGGTAAGGACCTACGAGCAGTACTTC
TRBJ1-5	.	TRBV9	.	CASSVGLGSPQHF	TGTGCCAGCAGCGTAGGATTAGGGTCGCCCCAGCATTTT
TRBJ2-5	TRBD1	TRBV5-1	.	CASSTGQGRETQYF	TGCGCCAGCAGCACGGGACAGGGGCGAGAGACCCAGTACTTC
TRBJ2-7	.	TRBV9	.	CASSVGLGFVYEQYF	TGTGCCAGCAGCGTAGGATTAGGATTCGTCTACGAGCAGTACTTC
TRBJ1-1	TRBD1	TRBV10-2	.	CASKGQGFGTEAFF	TGCGCCAGCAAAGGACAGGGCTTCGGCACTGAAGCTTTCTTT
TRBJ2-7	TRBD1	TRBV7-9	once	CASSGTTGGQDEQYF	TGTGCCAGCAGCGGTACGACAGGGGGCCAGGACGAGCAGTACTTC
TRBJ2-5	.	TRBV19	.	CASSIQGWETQYF	TGTGCCAGTAGTATTCAGGGGTGGGAGACCCAGTACTTC
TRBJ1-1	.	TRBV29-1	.	CSAAREGGGAEAFF	TGCAGCGCCGCTAGGGAAGGTGGGGGGGCTGAAGCTTTCTTT
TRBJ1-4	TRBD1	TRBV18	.	CASSPDRGNEKLFF	TGTGCCAGCTCACCGGACAGGGGGAATGAAAAACTGTTTTTT